These 20 T cell receptor beta chains were sequenced from one sample in a study of glioma-infiltrating T cells after dendritic cell vaccination. This table comes from immunoSEQ multiplex PCR, and its TCRdb copy is limited to in-frame clones, with some not included. The sample consists of 95,000 or so clones, over 75% of them appearing once. The source was blood, collected before dendritic cell vaccination. The receptors were gathered from a human donor with glioblastoma.

The V call is TRBV9, the J call TRBJ1-2, with 7 nucleotides matching TRBD1. This CDR3 is built from 12 residues. J was trimmed by 8 bases and V by 3 bases; bases with no gene match: 4. The germline gives CDR1 SGDLS, CDR2 YYNGEE. The CDR3 region is CASSGQGPGYTF. Written as DNA, the CDR3 is TGTGCCAGCAGCGGACAGGGACCGGGCTACACCTTC.

This chain joins TRBV7-2 and TRBJ2-3; D unclear. The V and J ends lost 5 bases and 5 bases respectively, with 8 bases between them. The germline V gene encodes CDR1 SGHTA and CDR2 FQGNSA. CDR3 length equals 12 residues. The CDR3 DNA sequence: TGTGCCAGCAGCCCGTCGGGAGATACGCAGTATTTT. It encodes CASSPSGDTQYF.

The gene calls are TRBV6-5 and TRBJ2-3; 7 bases match TRBD1. V was pared by 6 bases and J by 0 bases, with 3 bases of the junction left unmatched. The germline CDR1 and CDR2 sequences are MNHEY and SVGAGI. There are 14 residues in the CDR3. CDR3 coding DNA: TGTGCCAGCAGACCGGGACAGAGCACAGATACGCAGTATTTT. Translated, it gives CASRPGQSTDTQYF.

V gene TRBV7-9 combines with J gene TRBJ2-3; TRBD2 might be the D (6 bases). Per the germline V gene, CDR1 is SEHNR and CDR2 is FQNEAQ (reference sequence). CDR3 length equals 13 residues. The V end was cut by 0 bases, the J end by 14 bases, with 15 bases between. The CDR3 sequence: CASSLAGRGERYF. Written as DNA, the CDR3 is TGTGCCAGCAGCTTAGCAGGGCGGGGAGAAAGGTATTTT.

This chain links TRBV25-1 with TRBJ2-1; TRBD2 matches 7 bases. The V and J ends lost 4 bases and 10 bases, in that order; junction bases with no gene match: 7. The CDR3 sequence is 13 residues long. The germline V gene encodes CDR1 MGHDK and CDR2 SYGVNS. In DNA form, the CDR3 reads TGTGCCAGCAGTGGCGGGAGTCCTAGGGAGCAGTTCTTC. Its translation: CASSGGSPREQFF. The full variable domain, rest sourced from reference TRBV25-1 and TRBJ2-1, is EADIYQTPRYLVIGTGKKITLECSQTMGHDKMYWYQQDPGMELHLIHYSYGVNSTEKGDLSSESTVSRIRTEHFPLTLESARPSHTSQYLCASSGGSPREQFFGPGTRLTVL.

The table lists this clone with a count of one. The rearrangement joins TRBV4-1 to TRBJ2-7; TRBD1 matches at 9 bases. Germline values: CDR1 MGHRA, CDR2 YSYEKL. The CDR3 totals 14 residues. The trim removed 1 base at V and 6 bases at J, leaving 4 bases unmatched. The CDR3 protein is CASSQGQGEFEQYF. The CDR3 DNA follows: TGCGCCAGCAGCCAAGGACAGGGGGAGTTCGAGCAGTACTTC.

The V call is TRBV5-1, the J call TRBJ2-7; the D gene is possibly TRBD1 (6 bases). The CDR3 is 17 amino acids. V was cut by 3 bases and J by 2 bases, with 21 bases left in between. The germline V gene encodes CDR1 SGHRS and CDR2 YFSETQ. DNA for the CDR3: TGCGCCAGCAGCTCGGCGTATCGGCAGGGGCGGGCCTACGAGCAGTACTTC. It is translated as CASSSAYRQGRAYEQYF. The variable domain in full, completed from reference TRBV5-1 and TRBJ2-7, reads KAGVTQTPRYLIKTRGQQVTLSCSPISGHRSVSWYQQTPGQGLQFLFEYFSETQRNKGNFPGRFSGRQFSNSRSEMNVSTLELGDSALYLCASSSAYRQGRAYEQYFGPGTRLTVT.

The J gene is TRBJ2-1, the V gene TRBV10-1; D is perhaps TRBD2 (5 bases). V was clipped by 6 bases and J by 9 bases, with 15 bases between them. The CDR3 spans 13 residues. CDR1 is WNHNN and CDR2 is SYGVQD in the germline V gene (reference sequence). CDR3 protein: CASSQRWDSEQFF. Written as DNA, the CDR3 is TGCGCCAGCAGCCAGCGGTGGGATAGTGAGCAGTTCTTC.

This clone came up many times. The chain links TRBV19 to TRBJ2-2; D is ambiguous. This CDR3 contains 12 residues. Trimming took off 11 bases at V and 1 base at J, with 8 bases between the two ends. The V gene's germline CDR1 is LNHDA and CDR2 SQIVND (reference sequence). The CDR3 reads CAPRENTGELFF. Written as DNA, the CDR3 is TGTGCCCCTAGAGAGAACACCGGGGAGCTGTTTTTT.

J is TRBJ1-6 and V is TRBV5-1, with TRBD1 identical over 7 bases. CDR1 is SGHRS and CDR2 is YFSETQ in the germline V gene. Trimming removed 4 bases from V and 9 bases from J; junction bases left unmatched: 10. The CDR3 is 15 residues long. CDR3 sequence: CASSRLDRESSPLHF. Written as DNA, the CDR3 is TGCGCCAGCAGCCGCTTAGACAGGGAGAGTTCACCCCTCCACTTT.

The chain joins TRBV9 to TRBJ2-2, with 9 bases that match TRBD1. Germline loops: CDR1 SGDLS, CDR2 YYNGEE. V trimming: 2 bases; J trimming: 5 bases; junction bases outside the gene matches: 4. The CDR3 spans 15 residues. CDR3 DNA: TGTGCCAGCAGCGTGAGGACAGGGGTAACCGGGGAGCTGTTTTTT. Its translation is CASSVRTGVTGELFF.

The rearrangement joins TRBV2 to TRBJ1-5, with 8 bases lining up with TRBD1. The CDR3 is 15 residues long. Losses at the gene ends were 6 bases for V and 2 bases for J; bases not matched to a gene: 6. CDR1 and CDR2 (germline): SNHLY, FYNNEI. Here the CDR3 DNA reads TGTGCCAGCAGGGCGACAGGGGCGGGCAATCAGCCCCAGCATTTT. It is translated as CASRATGAGNQPQHF. Drawing the rest from reference TRBV2 and TRBJ1-5, the complete variable domain is EPEVTQTPSHQVTQMGQEVILRCVPISNHLYFYWYRQILGQKVEFLVSFYNNEISEKSEIFDDQFSVERPDGSNFTLKIRSTKLEDSAMYFCASRATGAGNQPQHFGDGTRLSIL.

V and J are TRBV7-6 and TRBJ2-3; 13 nucleotides line up with TRBD2. With 1 base clipped from V and 1 base from J, the junction kept 5 bases outside the gene matches. CDR1 and CDR2 (germline): SGHVS, FNYEAQ. The CDR3 loop spans 18 amino acids. CDR3 residues: CASSLGTSGRGGTDTQYF. The CDR3, as DNA: TGTGCCAGCAGCTTAGGGACTAGCGGGAGAGGAGGCACAGATACGCAGTATTTT.

The genes are TRBV4-2 and TRBJ2-7, with 11 bases matching TRBD2. Trimming cost V 1 base and J 1 base; bases outside gene matches: 3. The germline V gene has CDR1 LGHNA and CDR2 YNFKEQ. This CDR3 is 16 amino acids long. CDR3 sequence (DNA): TGTGCCAGCAGCCAAGCCCTAGCGGGGGGTTCCTACGAGCAGTACTTC. Translation gives CASSQALAGGSYEQYF.

The chain carries TRBV2 and TRBJ1-6, with 8 bases fitting TRBD1. V was pared by 6 bases and J by 7 bases, with 5 bases of the junction left unmatched. The CDR3 is made up of 14 amino acids. Germline CDR1 and CDR2: SNHLY and FYNNEI. CDR3 residues: CASRTGQGNSPLHF. The CDR3, as DNA: TGTGCCAGCAGAACCGGACAGGGAAATTCACCCCTCCACTTT.

The J gene is TRBJ1-2, the V gene TRBV6-6; D is unclear. V was shortened by 0 bases and J by 6 bases, with 8 bases between the two germline ends. The CDR3 runs to 13 residues. Germline CDR1 MNHNY, CDR2 SVGAGI (reference sequence). CDR3: CASSYSEGNGYTF. The CDR3 DNA sequence: TGTGCCAGCAGTTACTCGGAGGGAAATGGCTACACCTTC.

This chain uses TRBV4-1 with TRBJ1-1; D ambiguous. Trimming took off 1 base at V and 2 bases at J, with 8 bases between the two ends. The germline CDR1 and CDR2 sequences are MGHRA and YSYEKL. The CDR3 covers 14 residues. CDR3 region: CASSQGQVNTEAFF. DNA for the CDR3: TGCGCCAGCAGCCAAGGGCAGGTTAACACTGAAGCTTTCTTT.

The V call is TRBV6-5, the J call TRBJ2-1; the D gene is possibly TRBD1 (5 bases). Per germline, CDR1 MNHEY and CDR2 SVGAGI. V gave up 10 bases and J gave up 1 base, with 14 bases separating them. The CDR3 extends over 14 amino acids. The CDR3 is CATSGWDSYNEQFF. CDR3 nucleotides: TGTGCCACCTCAGGGTGGGATTCCTACAATGAGCAGTTCTTC.

The rearrangement links TRBV7-2 to TRBJ2-7; maybe TRBD1 (6 bases). The germline V gene encodes CDR1 SGHTA and CDR2 FQGNSA. V gave up 3 bases and J gave up 0 bases, with 18 bases separating them. This CDR3 is built from 17 residues. The CDR3 is CASSLVHTQGSSYEQYF. CDR3 nucleotides: TGTGCCAGCAGCTTGGTGCACACCCAGGGGAGCTCCTACGAGCAGTACTTC.

The genes are TRBV13 and TRBJ1-1; perhaps TRBD1 as D (6 bases). CDR3 length equals 14 residues. Germline CDR1 is PRHDT and CDR2 is FYEKMQ (reference sequence). V was pared by 5 bases and J by 2 bases, with 12 bases between. The CDR3 DNA sequence: TGTGCCAGCAGCAAAACAGGGAGTAACACTGAAGCTTTCTTT. Its protein is CASSKTGSNTEAFF.